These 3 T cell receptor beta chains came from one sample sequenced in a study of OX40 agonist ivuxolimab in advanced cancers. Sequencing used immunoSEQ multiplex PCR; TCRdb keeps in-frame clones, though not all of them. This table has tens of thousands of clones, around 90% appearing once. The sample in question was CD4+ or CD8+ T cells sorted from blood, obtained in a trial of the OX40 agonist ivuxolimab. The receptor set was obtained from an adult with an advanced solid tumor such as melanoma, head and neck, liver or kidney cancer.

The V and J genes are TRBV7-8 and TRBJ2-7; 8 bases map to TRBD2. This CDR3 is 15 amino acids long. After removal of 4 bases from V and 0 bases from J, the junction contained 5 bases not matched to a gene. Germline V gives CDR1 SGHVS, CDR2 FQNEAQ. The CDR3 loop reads CASSSLSGISYEQYF. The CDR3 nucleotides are TGTGCCAGCAGCTCCCTTAGCGGGATCTCCTACGAGCAGTACTTC.

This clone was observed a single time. The CDR3 region has the DNA TGCGCCAGCAGCTTGGAGCCCGCCCCCACAGATACGCAGTATTTT. As protein: CASSLEPAPTDTQYF. The chain recombines TRBV5-1 with TRBJ2-3; unclear D gene. Per the germline V gene, CDR1 is SGHRS and CDR2 is YFSETQ. The V and J ends lost 0 bases and 2 bases respectively, with 10 bases between them. The CDR3 is 15 amino acids.

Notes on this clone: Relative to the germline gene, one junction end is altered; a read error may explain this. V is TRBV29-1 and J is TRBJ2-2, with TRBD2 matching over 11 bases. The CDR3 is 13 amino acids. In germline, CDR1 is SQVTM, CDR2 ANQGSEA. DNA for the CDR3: TGCAGCGTTGTCGTAGTTAGCGGGAGGGAACTGTTTTTT. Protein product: CSVVVVSGRELFF.